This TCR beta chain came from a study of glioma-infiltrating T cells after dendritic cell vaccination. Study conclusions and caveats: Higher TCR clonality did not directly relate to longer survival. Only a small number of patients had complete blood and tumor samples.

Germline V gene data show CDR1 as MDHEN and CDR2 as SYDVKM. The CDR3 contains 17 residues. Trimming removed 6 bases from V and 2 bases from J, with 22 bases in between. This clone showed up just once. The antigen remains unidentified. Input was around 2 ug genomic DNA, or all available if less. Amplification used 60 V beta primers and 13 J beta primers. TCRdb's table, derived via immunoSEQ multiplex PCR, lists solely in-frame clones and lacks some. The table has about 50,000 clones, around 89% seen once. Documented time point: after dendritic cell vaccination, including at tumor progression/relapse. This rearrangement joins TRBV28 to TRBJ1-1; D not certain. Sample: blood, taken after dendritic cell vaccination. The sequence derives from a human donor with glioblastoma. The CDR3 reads CASSRRPGVSLNTEAFF. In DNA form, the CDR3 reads TGTGCCAGCAGCCGAAGACCCGGGGTTTCCCTCAACACTGAAGCTTTCTTT.